Shown below are 4 T cell receptor beta chains from a single sample sequenced in a study of cytomegalovirus exposure and HLA in healthy donors. The PCR made use of 60 Vbeta and 13 Jbeta primers. TCRdb's table, derived via immunoSEQ multiplex PCR, lists solely in-frame clones and lacks some. The sample contains about 140,000 clones, 75% to 80% of which appear only once. The specimen was PBMCs. The source is a woman aged 25 to 39 in good health and CMV-seronegative.

The chain links TRBV5-1 to TRBJ1-1; 7 bases agree with TRBD1. The CDR3 loop spans 15 amino acids. V lost 6 bases and J lost 0; bases outside the gene matches: 8. The germline V gene encodes CDR1 SGHRS and CDR2 YFSETQ. DNA for the CDR3: TGCGCCAGCACATTAGAGGGGGCAATGAACACTGAAGCTTTCTTT. This codes for CASTLEGAMNTEAFF. Combining the CDR3 with reference TRBV5-1 and TRBJ1-1 gives the whole variable domain KAGVTQTPRYLIKTRGQQVTLSCSPISGHRSVSWYQQTPGQGLQFLFEYFSETQRNKGNFPGRFSGRQFSNSRSEMNVSTLELGDSALYLCASTLEGAMNTEAFFGQGTRLTVV.

This clone was observed a few times. This chain connects TRBV5-1 to TRBJ1-3, with 7 bases that match TRBD1. Germline CDR1 and CDR2: SGHRS and YFSETQ. With V trimmed by 2 bases and J by 1 base, 3 bases remained unmatched. This CDR3 contains 15 residues. The CDR3 region has the DNA TGCGCCAGCAGCTTATCACAGGGGTCTGGAAACACCATATATTTT. Its protein is CASSLSQGSGNTIYF.

The rearrangement joins TRBV7-9 to TRBJ2-7, with TRBD1 matching over 8 bases. CDR1 is SEHNR and CDR2 is FQNEAQ in the germline V gene (reference sequence). The CDR3 covers 15 residues. With V trimmed by 5 bases and J by 4 bases, 10 bases remained unmatched. Here the CDR3 DNA reads TGTGCCAGCAGCCCTCTGACAGGGGAGGCGTACGAGCAGTACTTC. Translation gives CASSPLTGEAYEQYF.

The CDR3 loop reads CASSAPGTGSYEQYF. The CDR3 DNA reads as TGTGCCAGCAGCGCCCCCGGGACAGGGTCCTACGAGCAGTACTTC. The gene calls are TRBV5-6 and TRBJ2-7; TRBD1 agrees at 9 bases. Germline lookup yields CDR1 SGHDT and CDR2 YYEEEE. This CDR3 is 15 amino acids long. V gave up 4 bases and J gave up 1 base; unmatched junction bases: 6.